This T cell receptor beta chain was sequenced in a study of T cells in Graves' hyperthyroidism and ophthalmopathy. TCR beta CDR3 regions were amplified from RNA. First-round RT-PCR targeting the TCR CDR3 was performed with the HTBI primer set. TCRdb used MiXCR to reprocess the multiplex PCR reads, holding one entry per CDR3 protein. The sample carries 550,000 to 700,000 distinct CDR3 sequences, just over 45% recorded once. The study's findings and limits: Most thyroid-expanded clonotypes above 0.001 were also found in blood.

As to this clonotype: Its antigen is not identified. At one boundary the junction diverges from the germline segment, which might be a read error.

Patients showing uncontrolled infection, other autoimmune disease, pregnancy or lactation were ineligible. The CDR3 consists of 14 residues. The V gene's germline CDR1 is SGHNT and CDR2 YYREEE (reference sequence). Sequencing was performed on peripheral blood or thyroid tissue (not recorded which). This clonotype was sampled from an adult woman with Graves' disease, either hyperthyroidism or ophthalmopathy (not recorded which). V gene TRBV5-4 combines with J gene TRBJ1-2; D not certain. The CDR3 bases are TGTGCCAGCAGCAGCTTAGTACCCGTCTATTGCTACACCTTC. Amino acid sequence: CASSSLVPVYCYTF.